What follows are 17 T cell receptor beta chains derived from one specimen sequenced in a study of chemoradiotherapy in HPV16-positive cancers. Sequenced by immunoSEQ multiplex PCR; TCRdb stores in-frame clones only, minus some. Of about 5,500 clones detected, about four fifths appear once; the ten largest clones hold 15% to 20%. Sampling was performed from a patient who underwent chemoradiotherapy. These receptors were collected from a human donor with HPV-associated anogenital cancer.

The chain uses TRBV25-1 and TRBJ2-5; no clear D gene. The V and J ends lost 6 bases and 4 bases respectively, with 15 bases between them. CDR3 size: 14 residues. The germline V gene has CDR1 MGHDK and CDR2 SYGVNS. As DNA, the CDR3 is TGTGCCAGCAGCTTCCACCCAGGAACAGAGACCCAGTACTTC. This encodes CASSFHPGTETQYF.

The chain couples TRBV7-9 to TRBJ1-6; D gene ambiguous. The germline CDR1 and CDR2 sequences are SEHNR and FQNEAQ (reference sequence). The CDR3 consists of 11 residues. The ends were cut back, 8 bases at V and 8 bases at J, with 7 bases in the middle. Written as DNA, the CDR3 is TGTGCCAGCCAAGGAGATTCACCCCTCCACTTT. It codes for CASQGDSPLHF.

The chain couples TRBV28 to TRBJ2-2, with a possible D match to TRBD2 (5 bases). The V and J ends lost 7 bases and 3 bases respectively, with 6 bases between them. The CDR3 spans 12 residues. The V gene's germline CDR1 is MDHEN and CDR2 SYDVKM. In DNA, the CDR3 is TGTGCCAGCATGAGGGACACCGGGGAGCTGTTTTTT. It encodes CASMRDTGELFF.

This CDR3 is CASSPRTASQETQYF. The CDR3 coding sequence is TGTGCCAGCTCACCCCGGACAGCGTCCCAAGAGACCCAGTACTTC. The rearrangement joins TRBV18 to TRBJ2-5; D perhaps matches TRBD1 (6 bases). The CDR3 contains 15 residues. Trimming removed 3 bases at V and 1 base at J, with 12 bases between. Germline V lookup: CDR1 KGHSH, CDR2 LQKENI. Full variable domain (missing parts from reference TRBV18 and TRBJ2-5): NAGVMQNPRHLVRRRGQEARLRCSPMKGHSHVYWYRQLPEEGLKFMVYLQKENIIDESGMPKERFSAEFPKEGPSILRIQQVVRGDSAAYFCASSPRTASQETQYFGPGTRLLVL.

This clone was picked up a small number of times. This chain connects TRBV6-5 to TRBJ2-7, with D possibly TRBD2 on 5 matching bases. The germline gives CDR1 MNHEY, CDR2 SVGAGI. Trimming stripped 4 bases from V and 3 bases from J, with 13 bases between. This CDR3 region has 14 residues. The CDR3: CASSSTTGGYEQYF. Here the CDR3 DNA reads TGTGCCAGCAGTTCGACAACTGGAGGCTACGAGCAGTACTTC.

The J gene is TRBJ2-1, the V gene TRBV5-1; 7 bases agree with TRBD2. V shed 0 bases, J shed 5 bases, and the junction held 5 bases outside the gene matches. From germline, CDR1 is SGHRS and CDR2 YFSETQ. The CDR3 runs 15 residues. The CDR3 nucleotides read TGCGCCAGCAGCTTGGCCTTGCGGGAGAACAATGAGCAGTTCTTC. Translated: CASSLALRENNEQFF.

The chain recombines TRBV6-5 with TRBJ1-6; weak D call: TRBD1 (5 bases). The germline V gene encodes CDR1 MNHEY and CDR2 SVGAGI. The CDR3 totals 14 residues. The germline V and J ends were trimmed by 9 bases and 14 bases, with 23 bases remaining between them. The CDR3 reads CASLPGDRFGTLHF. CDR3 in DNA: TGTGCCAGTCTACCGGGGGATCGATTCGGGACCCTCCACTTT.

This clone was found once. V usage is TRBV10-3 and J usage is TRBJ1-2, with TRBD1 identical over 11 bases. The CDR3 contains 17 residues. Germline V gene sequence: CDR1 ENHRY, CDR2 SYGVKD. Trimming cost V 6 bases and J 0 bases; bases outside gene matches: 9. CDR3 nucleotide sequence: TGTGCCATCAGGATTGATCCGGGACAGGGGGCTAACTATGGCTACACCTTC. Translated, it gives CAIRIDPGQGANYGYTF.

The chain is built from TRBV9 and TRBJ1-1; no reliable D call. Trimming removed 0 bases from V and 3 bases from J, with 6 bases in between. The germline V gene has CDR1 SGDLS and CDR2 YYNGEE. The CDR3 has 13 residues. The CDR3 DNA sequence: TGTGCCAGCAGCGTAGATGCCCACACTGAAGCTTTCTTT. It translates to CASSVDAHTEAFF.

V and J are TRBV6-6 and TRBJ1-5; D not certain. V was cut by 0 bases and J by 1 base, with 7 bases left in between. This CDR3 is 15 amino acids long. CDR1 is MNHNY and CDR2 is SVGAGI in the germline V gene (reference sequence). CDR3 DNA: TGTGCCAGCAGTTACTCCGGACGGAGCAATCAGCCCCAGCATTTT. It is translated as CASSYSGRSNQPQHF.

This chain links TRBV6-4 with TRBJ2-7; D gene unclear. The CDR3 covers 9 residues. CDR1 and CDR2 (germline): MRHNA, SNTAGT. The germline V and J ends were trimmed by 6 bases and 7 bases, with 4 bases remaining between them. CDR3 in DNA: TGTGCCAGCAGAGGGGAGCAGTACTTC. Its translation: CASRGEQYF.

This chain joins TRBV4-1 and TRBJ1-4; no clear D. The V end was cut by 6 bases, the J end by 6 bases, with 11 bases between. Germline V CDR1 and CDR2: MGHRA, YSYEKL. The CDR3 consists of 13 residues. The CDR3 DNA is TGCGCCAGCAGTCAGAGTTCCGATGAAAAACTGTTTTTT. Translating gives CASSQSSDEKLFF.

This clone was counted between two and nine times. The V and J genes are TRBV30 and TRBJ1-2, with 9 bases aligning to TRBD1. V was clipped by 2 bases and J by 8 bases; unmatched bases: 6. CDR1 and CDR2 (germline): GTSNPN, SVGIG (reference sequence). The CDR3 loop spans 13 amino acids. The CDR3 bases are TGTGCCTGGAGTAGGGACAGGGCGAAGGGCTACACCTTC. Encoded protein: CAWSRDRAKGYTF.

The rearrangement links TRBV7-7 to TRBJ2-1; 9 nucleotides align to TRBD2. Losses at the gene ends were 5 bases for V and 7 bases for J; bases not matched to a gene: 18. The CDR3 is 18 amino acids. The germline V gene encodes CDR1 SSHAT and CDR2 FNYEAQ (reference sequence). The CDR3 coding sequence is TGTGCCAGCAGCCCCTCTCCTGGGGGTCTAGCGGGGTGGAATGAGCAGTTCTTC. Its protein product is CASSPSPGGLAGWNEQFF.

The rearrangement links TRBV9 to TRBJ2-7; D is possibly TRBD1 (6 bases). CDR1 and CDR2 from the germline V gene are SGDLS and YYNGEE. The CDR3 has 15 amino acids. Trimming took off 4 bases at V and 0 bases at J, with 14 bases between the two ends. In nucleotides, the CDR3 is TGTGCCAGCAGCAAAGAGGACAGTCGCTCCTACGAGCAGTACTTC. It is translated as CASSKEDSRSYEQYF.

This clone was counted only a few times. CDR3 sequence: CASSYEGYNSPLHF. CDR3 DNA sequence: TGTGCCAGCAGTTACGAAGGCTATAATTCACCCCTCCACTTT. V gene TRBV6-5 combines with J gene TRBJ1-6, with D unresolved. The CDR3 extends over 14 amino acids. Germline-derived CDR1 and CDR2 are MNHEY and SVGAGI. Trimming left V 2 bases short and J 3 bases short, with 5 bases between.

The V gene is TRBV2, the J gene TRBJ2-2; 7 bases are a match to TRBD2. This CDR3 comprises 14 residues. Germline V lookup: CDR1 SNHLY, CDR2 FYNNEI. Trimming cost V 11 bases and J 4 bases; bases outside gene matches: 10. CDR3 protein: CAGAGARGTGELFF. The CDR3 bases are TGTGCCGGGGCGGGAGCCCGGGGCACCGGGGAGCTGTTTTTT.